This T cell receptor beta chain came from a study of blood T cell repertoires in COVID-19 (dated by TCRdb to about 2020). About the study as a whole: The collaborator samples originated in the United States, Italy and Spain and spanned the acute and convalescent phases of COVID-19. The material from the prospective study consisted of cDNA or gDNA derived from T cells, B-cell-depleted T cells, or PBMCs. A freely available public database, intended as a resource for researchers studying the immune response to SARS-CoV-2, is where the repertoires were released. Subjects who had been exposed to COVID-19, were actively infected with it, or had recovered from it provided the deeply sampled blood TCRbeta repertoires that made up the dataset. Where available, HLA class I and class II types were taken from metadata supplied by the sample provider and were not determined by assay-based typing. Nearly every sample came with metadata listing a de-identified subject ID, COVID-19 status, age in years and sex. The samples were drawn from the first 160 participants of the ongoing ImmuneRACE study and from 950 to 1,500 subjects provided by 6 global collaborators.

This clone has just one count. Its cognate antigen has yet to be identified. The input lacks base qualities; no much larger clone sits a single base away. Trimming takes 6 bases from V and 5 bases from J, and the germline ends sit 16 bases apart. CDR1 LNHDA and CDR2 SQIVND were looked up in the germline V gene (reference sequence). From its cysteine to its phenylalanine, the CDR3 spans 14 amino acids. The sequence is cut down to CDR3 DNA, 42 bases in frame from base 1. The immunoSEQ Assay, a bias-controlled multiplex PCR, was used to amplify TCRbeta CDR3 regions from genomic DNA. In the original analysis: The number of nucleated cells in each sample was estimated by amplification of reference gene primers within the assay. To quantify the absolute abundance of each unique TCRbeta CDR3 rearrangement, sequence reads were collapsed and filtered. For each sample, productive Simpson clonality was calculated as the square root of Simpson's diversity index over productive rearrangements. TCRdb provides this immuneACCESS table in a form limited to in-frame rearrangements. Some clones are lacking; in checked studies, under half of them reflect an unresolved V gene, and why the rest are absent is not known. The V and J calls and clone size are taken from that table; D and trimming were inferred from the DNA. This sample has about 220,000 clones in its table, and around 89% of those were observed once. The top ten clonotypes cover just over 2.5% of the sample.

On the study overall, not on this receptor specifically: The quantity of clinical and demographic metadata differed by source and by participant and was supplied without curation.

Participants in the prospective study were aged roughly 18 to 100 years, lived in 24 United States geographic areas, and enrolled through a virtual design. To assign participants to cohorts, the prospective study relied on clinical history that participants themselves reported in a screening survey and a study questionnaire. ImmuneRACE Cohort 3 recovered participants were defined by two consecutive negative NP/OP PCR tests, healthcare professional clearance, or symptom resolution. Mobile phlebotomists in the prospective study collected whole blood, serum and a nasopharyngeal or oropharyngeal swab from every participant. Over a roughly two-month period, participants in the prospective study had the option of providing additional blood draws and questionnaires. Prospective study blood samples were shipped either frozen or at room temperature before DNA extraction.

This sequence uses TRBV19 and TRBJ1-2; TRBD1 might be the D gene, on 6 matching bases. The sample taken for sequencing was PBMCs or T cells enriched from blood (not recorded which). The sequence came from a woman in her 30s who had recovered from COVID-19. The DNA reads TGTGCCAGTAGACCGACAGGAACTCTATATGGCTACACCTTC. The resulting protein is CASRPTGTLYGYTF.